This TCR beta chain was found in a study of molecular identifiers for immune sequencing clone quantification. Regarding the study as a whole: Clones above 20 RNA copies contained over 97% of effector molecules but under 1% of naive ones. Detection of one spiked Jurkat cell's TCR RNA reportedly worked in some 980,000 naive cells.

The naive CD8 libraries originated from between roughly 18,000 and 1,100,000 sorted cells and drew on 10%, 30% or 50% RNA. In the sort, naive CD8 T cells were defined as CD8+CD4-CCR7+CD45RA+. CDR3 length: 17 amino acids. Unmatched junction bases numbered 10, after V lost 6 bases and J lost 1 base. Germline CDR1 and CDR2: MNHEY and SMNVEV (reference sequence). Notes on this clonotype: Its target is unknown.

TCRdb redid the calling of the PCR reads with MiXCR, one entry per CDR3 protein. Of about 640,000 distinct CDR3 sequences in the sample, about 20% are singletons; the top ten hold 0.85%. This chain uses TRBV27 with TRBJ1-4; the match to TRBD1 covers 8 bases. This sequence was found in a human donor in good health. Some libraries in this study had Jurkat cell RNA spiked in. The sample taken for sequencing was naive CD8+ T cells from blood, with Jurkat cell RNA spiked in. This sample's subset: FACS-sorted CD8+CD4-CCR7+CD45RA+ naive T cells. The CDR3 bases are TGTGCCAGCAGACCTTCAGGACAGGGAGGAACTAATGAAAAACTGTTTTTT. The encoded protein is CASRPSGQGGTNEKLFF.